Each of the 3 T cell receptor beta chains below was sequenced from the same sample in a study of T cell repertoires in cytomegalovirus infection. TCRdb fed the reads into MiXCR, producing one record per CDR3 protein. The sample contains about 150,000 distinct CDR3 sequences, about a quarter of which appear only once. The sequenced material came from PBMCs. The source of these receptors is a human donor in good health (CMV status not recorded). Some clones in this sample may be carry-over from other donors' samples.

This chain uses TRBV30 with TRBJ1-2, with D hard to call. The CDR3 consists of 13 residues. From germline, CDR1 is GTSNPN and CDR2 SVGIG (reference sequence). Trimming shortened V by 6 bases and J by 8 bases, and 19 bases separated the two germline ends. CDR3 DNA: TGTGCCTGCTCGGACGTGGAGGATAAGGGCTACACCTTC. It yields the protein CACSDVEDKGYTF.

This clonotype has a handful of counts. This chain connects TRBV5-6 to TRBJ2-3; 9 positions agree with TRBD2. The V segment lost 0 bases and the J segment 2 bases; nucleotides outside the gene matches: 4. The germline V gene encodes CDR1 SGHDT and CDR2 YYEEEE. The CDR3 consists of 16 residues. CDR3 sequence: CASSLELAGTTDTQYF. CDR3 in DNA: TGTGCCAGCAGCTTGGAGCTAGCGGGGACCACAGATACGCAGTATTTT.

As for this clonotype: Germline is not matched at one junction end, which may reflect a read error. The V and J genes are TRBV25-1 and TRBJ2-7, with D possibly being TRBD1 or TRBD2 (7 bases each). Germline CDR1 reads MGHDK; CDR2 reads SYGVNS. This CDR3 comprises 14 residues. The CDR3 spells CASSEWEGASEQNF. DNA of the CDR3: TGTGCCAGCAGTGAATGGGAGGGGGCGTCCGAGCAGAACTTC.